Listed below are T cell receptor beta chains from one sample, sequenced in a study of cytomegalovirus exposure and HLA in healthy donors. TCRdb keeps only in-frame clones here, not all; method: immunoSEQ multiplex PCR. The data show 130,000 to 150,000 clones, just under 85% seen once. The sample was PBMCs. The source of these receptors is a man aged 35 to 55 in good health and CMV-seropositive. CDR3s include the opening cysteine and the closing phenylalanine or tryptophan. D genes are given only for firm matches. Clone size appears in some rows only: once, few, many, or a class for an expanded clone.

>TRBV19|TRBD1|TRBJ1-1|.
CASTINRGPTEAFF
TGTGCCAGTACGATTAACAGGGGGCCGACTGAAGCTTTCTTT
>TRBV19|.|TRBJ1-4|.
CASSIRGGGNEKLFF
TGTGCCAGTAGTATCCGTGGGGGGGGTAATGAAAAACTGTTTTTT
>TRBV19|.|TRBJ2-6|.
CASSLPWGHPTVSGANVLTF
TGTGCCAGTAGTTTGCCCTGGGGACACCCTACGGTCTCTGGGGCCAACGTCCTGACTTTC
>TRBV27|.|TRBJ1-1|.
CASSPRPRVMNTEAFF
TGTGCCAGCAGCCCCCGGCCGCGGGTCATGAACACTGAAGCTTTCTTT
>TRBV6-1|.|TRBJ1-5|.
CASSEQLNQPQHF
TGTGCCAGCAGTGAACAGTTAAATCAGCCCCAGCATTTT
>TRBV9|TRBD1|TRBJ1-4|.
CASSPDRGKLELFF
TGTGCCAGCAGCCCGGACAGGGGGAAGTTAGAACTGTTTTTT
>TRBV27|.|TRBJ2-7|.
CASSLGAGYGEQYF
TGTGCCAGCAGTTTAGGGGCAGGGTACGGCGAGCAGTACTTC
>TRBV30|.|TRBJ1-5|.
CAWSVGTSYNQPQHF
TGTGCCTGGAGTGTCGGGACATCATACAATCAGCCCCAGCATTTT
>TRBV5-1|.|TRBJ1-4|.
CASSTQGRTNEKLFF
TGCGCCAGCAGCACACAGGGAAGGACTAATGAAAAACTGTTTTTT
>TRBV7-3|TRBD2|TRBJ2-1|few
CASSPTSGYYNEQFF
TGTGCCAGCAGCCCTACTAGCGGTTATTACAATGAGCAGTTCTTC
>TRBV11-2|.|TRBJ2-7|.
CASSPGGRVRNEQYF
TGTGCCAGCAGCCCGGGCGGCAGGGTACGAAACGAGCAGTACTTC
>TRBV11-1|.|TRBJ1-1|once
CASSYRLGGRTEAFF
TGTGCCAGCAGCTATAGACTGGGAGGTAGAACTGAAGCTTTCTTT
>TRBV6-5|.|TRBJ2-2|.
CASSYELLNTGELFF
TGTGCCAGCAGTTACGAGCTGCTAAACACCGGGGAGCTGTTTTTT
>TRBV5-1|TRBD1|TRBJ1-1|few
CASSFITTGGTEAFF
TGCGCCAGCAGCTTCATAACGACAGGGGGCACTGAAGCTTTCTTT
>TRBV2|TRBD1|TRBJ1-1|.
CASSRQGEAFF
TGTGCCAGCAGTCGACAGGGAGAAGCTTTCTTT
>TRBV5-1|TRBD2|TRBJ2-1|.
CASSRLAGGPDEQFF
TGCGCCAGCAGCCGACTAGCGGGAGGGCCCGATGAGCAGTTCTTC
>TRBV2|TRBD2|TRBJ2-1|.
CASKGLANYNEQFF
TGTGCCAGCAAGGGACTAGCGAACTACAATGAGCAGTTCTTC
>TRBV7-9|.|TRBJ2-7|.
CASSLRTESFYEQYF
TGTGCCAGCAGCTTAAGGACAGAATCTTTTTACGAGCAGTACTTC
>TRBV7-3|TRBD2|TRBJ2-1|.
CASSLNSGTRSINEQFF
TGTGCCAGCAGCTTAAACTCCGGGACTAGATCGATCAATGAGCAGTTCTTC
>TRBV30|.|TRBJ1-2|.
CAWSVRRGNYGYTF
TGTGCCTGGAGTGTACGGAGGGGTAACTATGGCTACACCTTC
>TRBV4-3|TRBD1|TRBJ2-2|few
CASSQDMSRTGDTGELFF
TGCGCCAGCAGCCAAGATATGTCGAGGACAGGGGACACCGGGGAGCTGTTTTTT
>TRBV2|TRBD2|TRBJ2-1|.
CASSATSGSFNEQFF
TGTGCCAGCAGTGCTACTAGCGGGTCGTTCAATGAGCAGTTCTTC
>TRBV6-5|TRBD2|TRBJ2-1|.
CAAGVPYNEQFF
TGTGCTGCGGGGGTTCCCTACAATGAGCAGTTCTTC
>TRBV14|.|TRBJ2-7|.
CASSLITGLRGLAYEQYF
TGTGCCAGCAGCCTAATTACAGGGCTCAGGGGATTAGCGTACGAGCAGTACTTC
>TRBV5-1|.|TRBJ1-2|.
CASSYSAGGLYGYTF
TGCGCCAGCAGCTATTCGGCCGGGGGTCTCTATGGCTACACCTTC
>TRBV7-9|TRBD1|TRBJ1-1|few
CASSNTGASTEAFF
TGTGCCAGCAGCAATACAGGGGCATCCACTGAAGCTTTCTTT
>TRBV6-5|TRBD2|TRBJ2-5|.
CASSYAGGPKETQYF
TGTGCCAGCAGTTATGCGGGAGGGCCTAAAGAGACCCAGTACTTC
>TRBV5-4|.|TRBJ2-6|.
CASSTMSGANVLTF
TGTGCCAGCAGCACTATGTCCGGGGCCAACGTCCTGACTTTC
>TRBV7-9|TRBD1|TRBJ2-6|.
CASSPTGAGANVLTF
TGTGCCAGCAGCCCTACAGGGGCTGGGGCCAACGTCCTGACTTTC
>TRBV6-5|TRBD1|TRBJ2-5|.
CASSYRGTGGTQYF
TGTGCCAGCAGTTACAGGGGCACAGGGGGTACCCAGTACTTC
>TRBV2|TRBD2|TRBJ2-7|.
CATNVGGDYEQYF
TGTGCCACCAACGTCGGGGGGGACTACGAGCAGTACTTC
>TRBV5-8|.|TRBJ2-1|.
CASSLQGRSSYNEQFF
TGTGCCAGCAGCTTGCAGGGGAGAAGCTCCTACAATGAGCAGTTCTTC
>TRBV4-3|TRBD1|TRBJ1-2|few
CASSQDRTGNYGYTF
TGCGCCAGCAGCCAAGATAGGACAGGGAATTATGGCTACACCTTC
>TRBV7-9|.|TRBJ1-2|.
CASSNQYGYTF
TGTGCCAGCAGCAATCAATATGGCTACACCTTC
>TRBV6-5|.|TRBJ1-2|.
CASKGAFSGYTF
TGTGCCAGCAAAGGGGCCTTTAGTGGCTACACCTTC
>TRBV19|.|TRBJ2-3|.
CASSIAPGRSTDTQYF
TGTGCCAGTAGTATAGCGCCCGGCAGGAGCACAGATACGCAGTATTTT
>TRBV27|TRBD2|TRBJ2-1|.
CASSLGGGGVYNEQFF
TGTGCCAGCAGTTTAGGCGGGGGGGGAGTATACAATGAGCAGTTCTTC
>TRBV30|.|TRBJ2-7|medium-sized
CAWSCRDCYEQYF
TGTGCCTGGAGTTGTAGAGATTGTTACGAGCAGTACTTC
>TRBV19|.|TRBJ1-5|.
CASGRAGNQPQHF
TGTGCCAGTGGCAGGGCTGGTAATCAGCCCCAGCATTTT
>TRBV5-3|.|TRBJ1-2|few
CARTRGKANYGYTF
TGTGCCAGAACTCGAGGGAAGGCTAACTATGGCTACACCTTC
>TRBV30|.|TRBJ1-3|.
CAWSVRGGTRSGNTIYF
TGTGCCTGGAGTGTACGTGGGGGGACCCGGTCTGGAAACACCATATATTTT
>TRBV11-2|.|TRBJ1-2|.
CASSSPYREGYTF
TGTGCCAGCAGCTCACCCTACAGGGAGGGCTACACCTTC
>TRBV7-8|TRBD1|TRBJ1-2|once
CASSPRDSYGYTF
TGTGCCAGCAGCCCGCGGGACAGCTATGGCTACACCTTC